This paragraph covers one T cell receptor beta chain sequence. The CDR3 runs to 14 residues. The germline CDR1 and CDR2 sequences are SGHNT and YYREEE (reference sequence). V dropped 4 bases and J dropped 4; count of bases not matched to a gene: 4. It was treatment-naive patients with stable or active relapsing-remitting disease who made up the multiple sclerosis controls. The source of the sample is a study of CD8 T cells in Susac syndrome. Reverse transcription of 0.5 to 1 ug RNA was performed with random hexamers. Each CDR3 protein gets one entry after TCRdb re-called the immunoSEQ multiplex PCR reads with MiXCR. Of fewer than 250,000 distinct CDR3 sequences in the sample, roughly nine tenths were seen once.

Sequenced: CD8+ T cells from PBMCs. The chain couples TRBV5-4 to TRBJ2-5, with TRBD2 matching over 10 bases. The TCR comes from a human donor with multiple sclerosis. In nucleotides, the CDR3 is TGTGCCAGCAGCACGCGACTAGCGGGAGAGACCCAGTACTTC. Translation: CASSTRLAGETQYF. Complete variable domain (other parts from reference TRBV5-4 and TRBJ2-5): ETGVTQSPTHLIKTRGQQVTLRCSSQSGHNTVSWYQQALGQGPQFIFQYYREEENGRGNFPPRFSGLQFPNYSSELNVNALELDDSALYLCASSTRLAGETQYFGPGTRLLVL.